The next 23 T cell receptor beta chains were all read from a single sample in a study of cytomegalovirus exposure and HLA in healthy donors. TCRdb's table, derived via immunoSEQ multiplex PCR, lists solely in-frame clones and lacks some. The sample records roughly 120,000 clones, 70% to 90% being singletons. The sample comprised PBMCs. These receptors were taken from a man between 18 and 35 years old in good health and CMV-seropositive.

The chain joins TRBV4-1 to TRBJ2-2, with D maybe TRBD1 (5 bases). V was shortened by 2 bases and J by 1 base, with 5 bases between the two germline ends. There are 14 residues in the CDR3. CDR1 and CDR2 (germline): MGHRA, YSYEKL. The CDR3 sequence is CASSQTGNTGELFF. In nucleotides, the CDR3 is TGCGCCAGCAGCCAAACAGGGAACACCGGGGAGCTGTTTTTT.

The chain employs TRBV7-6 and TRBJ1-1; no clear D gene. Germline values: CDR1 SGHVS, CDR2 FNYEAQ. The CDR3 runs to 13 residues. With 1 base removed from V and 1 base from J, the gap between germline ends came to 4 bases. Here the CDR3 reads CASSLGANTEAFF. In DNA, the CDR3 is TGTGCCAGCAGCTTAGGCGCGAACACTGAAGCTTTCTTT.

This clone was counted a single time. The V gene is TRBV4-1, the J gene TRBJ2-3; no clear D gene. Trimming left V 2 bases short and J 0 bases short, with 15 bases between. CDR3 size: 17 residues. The V gene's germline CDR1 is MGHRA and CDR2 YSYEKL. CDR3 bases: TGCGCCAGCAGCCAATCGTCGTACGGTACTAGCACAGATACGCAGTATTTT. Residues: CASSQSSYGTSTDTQYF.

The chain joins TRBV11-3 to TRBJ2-2, with D perhaps TRBD1 (6 bases). CDR3 length: 13 amino acids. Between the trimmed V and J ends, which lost 3 bases and 5 bases, there was a span of 7 bases. From germline, CDR1 is SGHNT and CDR2 YENEEA. The CDR3 reads CASSFRGTGELFF. The CDR3 nucleotides are TGTGCCAGCAGCTTCAGGGGAACCGGGGAGCTGTTTTTT. Combining the CDR3 with reference TRBV11-3 and TRBJ2-2 gives the whole variable domain EAGVVQSPRYKIIEKKQPVAFWCNPISGHNTLYWYLQNLGQGPELLIRYENEEAVDDSQLPKDRFSAERLKGVDSTLKIQPAELGDSAVYLCASSFRGTGELFFGEGSRLTVL.

The chain is built from TRBV6-1 and TRBJ1-2; TRBD1 matches at 7 bases. Trimming removed 3 bases from V and 4 bases from J; junction bases left unmatched: 8. Germline V lookup: CDR1 MNHNS, CDR2 SASEGT. The CDR3 is 15 amino acids. Here the CDR3 reads CASSDLGTAAYGYTF. The CDR3 DNA follows: TGTGCCAGCAGTGACCTTGGGACAGCGGCCTATGGCTACACCTTC.

The chain carries TRBV5-4 and TRBJ2-2, with D perhaps TRBD2 (5 bases). Trimming left V 6 bases short and J 4 bases short, with 19 bases between. The CDR3 runs to 16 residues. Germline lookup yields CDR1 SGHNT and CDR2 YYREEE (reference sequence). The CDR3 sequence: CASNIRVSGSTGELFF. The CDR3 DNA reads TGTGCCAGCAACATCCGGGTGTCGGGGTCCACCGGGGAGCTGTTTTTT.

The chain is built from TRBV6-5 and TRBJ1-2; 7 bases align to TRBD1. With V trimmed by 6 bases and J by 3 bases, 4 bases remained unmatched. Germline assignment: CDR1 MNHEY and CDR2 SVGAGI. The CDR3 is 13 residues long. CDR3 in DNA: TGTGCCAGCAGAAAGGGGGCGTACTATGGCTACACCTTC. Its translation is CASRKGAYYGYTF.

The rearrangement joins TRBV7-2 to TRBJ1-2; 7 bases match TRBD1. The CDR3 extends over 12 amino acids. The junction had 4 bases not matched to a gene; V was cut back by 4 bases and J by 8 bases. From germline, CDR1 is SGHTA and CDR2 FQGNSA. Here the CDR3 reads CASSYQQGGYTF. CDR3 DNA: TGTGCCAGCAGCTACCAACAGGGGGGCTACACCTTC.

This rearrangement joins TRBV5-4 to TRBJ2-7; 7 bases align to TRBD1. Germline trimming cut 4 bases from V and 2 bases from J; bases unmatched to any gene: 6. The CDR3 contains 14 residues. CDR1 is SGHNT and CDR2 is YYREEE in the germline V gene (reference sequence). As DNA, the CDR3 is TGTGCCAGCAGCGCATGGACAGGAGCCTACGAGCAGTACTTC. Amino acid sequence: CASSAWTGAYEQYF. Using reference TRBV5-4 and TRBJ2-7 for the parts outside the CDR3, the full variable domain is ETGVTQSPTHLIKTRGQQVTLRCSSQSGHNTVSWYQQALGQGPQFIFQYYREEENGRGNFPPRFSGLQFPNYSSELNVNALELDDSALYLCASSAWTGAYEQYFGPGTRLTVT.

V is TRBV1 and J is TRBJ2-1; the D call TRBD2 from the table was never checked on the DNA. TRBV1 represents a pseudogene. CDR3 size: 19 residues. As DNA, the CDR3 is TGCACCAGCAGCCAAGATTCAATGACTAGCGTAAAACGGTACAATGAGCAGTTCTTC. Amino acids: CTSSQDSMTSVKRYNEQFF.

This chain joins TRBV28 and TRBJ2-5; 9 bases are a match to TRBD1. This CDR3 region has 13 residues. Germline loops: CDR1 MDHEN, CDR2 SYDVKM. Losses at the gene ends were 6 bases for V and 5 bases for J; bases not matched to a gene: 4. Written as DNA, the CDR3 is TGTGCCAGCAGGCTACAGGGGGCGGAGACCCAGTACTTC. It is translated as CASRLQGAETQYF.

The table lists this clone with a count of one. The chain employs TRBV7-9 and TRBJ2-2, with D possibly TRBD2 on 5 matching bases. CDR1 is SEHNR, CDR2 FQNEAQ, per germline (reference sequence). The length of the CDR3 is 14 residues. Trimming stripped 4 bases from V and 0 bases from J, with 6 bases between. The CDR3 DNA is TGTGCCAGCAGCTCGGGAACGAACACCGGGGAGCTGTTTTTT. This encodes CASSSGTNTGELFF.

The V and J genes are TRBV30 and TRBJ1-5, with a possible D match to TRBD1 (5 bases). This CDR3 has 13 amino acids. The germline V and J ends were trimmed by 2 bases and 8 bases, with 13 bases remaining between them. In germline, CDR1 is GTSNPN, CDR2 SVGIG (reference sequence). CDR3 DNA sequence: TGTGCCTGGAGTTTGGGGGGTAGGGAGCCCCAGCATTTT. Its protein product is CAWSLGGREPQHF. Full variable domain (rest looked up from reference TRBV30 and TRBJ1-5): SQTIHQWPATLVQPVGSPLSLECTVEGTSNPNLYWYRQAAGRGLQLLFYSVGIGQISSEVPQNLSASRPQDRQFILSSKKLLLSDSGFYLCAWSLGGREPQHFGDGTRLSIL.

This clone was observed a single time. This chain links TRBV27 with TRBJ2-7; 8 bases match TRBD1. The trim removed 5 bases at V and 6 bases at J, leaving 18 bases unmatched. The CDR3 runs to 17 residues. Per germline, CDR1 MNHEY and CDR2 SMNVEV (reference sequence). CDR3 protein: CASSDPLWGQVSGEQYF. In nucleotides, the CDR3 is TGTGCCAGCAGTGACCCCTTGTGGGGACAGGTGTCGGGCGAGCAGTACTTC.

This clone has just a few counts. The J gene is TRBJ2-7, the V gene TRBV19; the D is unclear. This CDR3 is built from 12 residues. Per the germline V gene, CDR1 is LNHDA and CDR2 is SQIVND (reference sequence). The V gene lost 3 bases and the J gene lost 7 bases, with 10 bases spanning the gap. In DNA, the CDR3 is TGTGCCAGTAGTATTACGGGTCGGGAGCAGTACTTC. As protein: CASSITGREQYF.

This rearrangement joins TRBV5-1 to TRBJ1-2, with a weak D call TRBD1 (6 bases). Germline-derived CDR1 and CDR2 are SGHRS and YFSETQ. V was cut by 4 bases and J by 3 bases, with 16 bases left in between. The CDR3 runs 15 residues. CDR3 amino acids: CASSRLQGLDYGYTF. In nucleotides, the CDR3 is TGCGCCAGCAGCAGACTCCAGGGGCTTGACTATGGCTACACCTTC.

The V gene is TRBV6-5, the J gene TRBJ1-1; D remains ambiguous. The CDR3 extends over 11 amino acids. V lost 8 bases to trimming and J lost 4 bases, with 8 bases between them. The germline CDR1 and CDR2 sequences are MNHEY and SVGAGI. DNA for the CDR3: TGTGCCAGCGGTCCGGGCACTGAAGCTTTCTTT. Translated, it gives CASGPGTEAFF.

V gene TRBV19 combines with J gene TRBJ1-5; tentatively, D is TRBD1 (6 bases). This CDR3 spans 16 amino acids. Germline V gives CDR1 LNHDA, CDR2 SQIVND (reference sequence). The V gene lost 3 bases and the J gene lost 4 bases, with 16 bases spanning the gap. CDR3 amino acids: CASSIRDKGLNQPQHF. In nucleotides, the CDR3 is TGTGCCAGTAGTATTCGGGACAAGGGCCTAAATCAGCCCCAGCATTTT.

The genes are TRBV10-3 and TRBJ1-1; the match to TRBD1 covers 9 bases. The CDR3 extends over 15 amino acids. Germline CDR1 and CDR2: ENHRY and SYGVKD. The J segment lost 4 bases and the V segment lost 0 bases, leaving 3 bases of the junction unmatched. The CDR3, as DNA: TGTGCCATCAGTGAGTCTAGGACAGGGGCCACTGAAGCTTTCTTT. Encoded protein: CAISESRTGATEAFF.

This clone was observed once. This rearrangement joins TRBV4-1 to TRBJ1-4; D might be TRBD1 (5 bases). Germline CDR1 MGHRA, CDR2 YSYEKL. The CDR3 totals 16 residues. Trimming removed 4 bases from V and 8 bases from J, with 20 bases in between. The CDR3 loop is CASSPQGGRAREKLFF. CDR3 nucleotides: TGCGCCAGCAGCCCCCAGGGAGGAAGGGCCAGGGAAAAACTGTTTTTT.

The rearrangement links TRBV7-9 to TRBJ1-2; TRBD1 agrees at 9 bases. CDR3 length equals 14 residues. The germline gives CDR1 SEHNR, CDR2 FQNEAQ (reference sequence). J was trimmed by 6 bases and V by 1 base; bases with no gene match: 3. The CDR3 protein is CASSLGRTGDGYTF. DNA for the CDR3: TGTGCCAGCAGCTTAGGCCGGACAGGGGATGGCTACACCTTC.

The V call is TRBV15, the J call TRBJ1-2, with 8 nucleotides matching TRBD1. The germline CDR1 and CDR2 sequences are LNHNV and YYDKDF (reference sequence). V dropped 4 bases and J dropped 6; count of bases not matched to a gene: 13. There are 16 residues in the CDR3. CDR3: CATSTGGVSRSHGYTF. The CDR3 DNA is TGTGCCACCAGCACAGGGGGCGTCAGCCGATCGCATGGCTACACCTTC.

The V call is TRBV15, the J call TRBJ1-6, with no clear D. The ends were cut back, 0 bases at V and 7 bases at J, with 7 bases in the middle. Per the germline V gene, CDR1 is LNHNV and CDR2 is YYDKDF (reference sequence). This CDR3 is built from 14 residues. The CDR3 DNA is TGTGCCACCAGCAGAGATACGGAGAATTCACCCCTCCACTTT. Amino acids: CATSRDTENSPLHF.